A single T cell receptor (beta chain) is shown here with its context. Its antigen is unknown. Trimming stripped 6 bases from V and 4 bases from J, with 18 bases between. Per the germline V gene, CDR1 is SGHVS and CDR2 is FQNEAQ. There are 15 residues in the CDR3. This entry belongs to a study of shared clonotypes between healthy human individuals. Study outcomes and limitations: Naive subsets generally exceeded memory subsets in estimated richness.

The material for each subset, its genomic DNA, was split evenly across several immunoSEQ plates. Using immunoSEQ multiplex PCR, the repertoire was profiled, and TCRdb retains in-frame clones only, with some absent. The table has about 600,000 clones, around 97% seen once. Only Caucasian adults living in Nashville, Tennessee made up the donor group. Material: naive CD4+ T cells sorted from blood. Subset noted: CD45RA+ positively selected. The receptor's source is a woman in her 30s in good health. The genes are TRBV7-8 and TRBJ2-5; D may match TRBD1 or TRBD2 (5 bases each). For the CDR3, the DNA is TGTGCCAGCAGTCGCCTTGGGACGGGTGGAGAGACCCAGTACTTC. It codes for CASSRLGTGGETQYF.